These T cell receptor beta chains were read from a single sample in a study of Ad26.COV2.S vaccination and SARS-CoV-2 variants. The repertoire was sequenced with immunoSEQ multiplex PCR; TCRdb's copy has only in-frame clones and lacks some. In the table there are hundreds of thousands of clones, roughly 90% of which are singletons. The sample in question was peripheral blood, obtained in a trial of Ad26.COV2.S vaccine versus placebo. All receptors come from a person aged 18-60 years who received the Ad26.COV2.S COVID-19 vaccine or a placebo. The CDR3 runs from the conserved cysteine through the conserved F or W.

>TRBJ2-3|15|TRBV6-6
CASSERDRGTDTQYF
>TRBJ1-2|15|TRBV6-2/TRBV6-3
CASSPRTDLNYGYTF
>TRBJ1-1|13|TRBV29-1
CSEYRVKNTEAFF
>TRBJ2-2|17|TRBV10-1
CASSDGCQRRNTGELFF
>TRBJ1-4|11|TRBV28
CASSLVRKLFF
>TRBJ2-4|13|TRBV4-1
CASSSWDLDIQYF
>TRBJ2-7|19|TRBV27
CASSFKGRALQGVVYEQYF
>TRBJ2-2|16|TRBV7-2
CASSDLGTLNTGELFF
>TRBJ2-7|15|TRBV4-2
CASSQEVVGSYEQYF
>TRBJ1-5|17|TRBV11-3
CASSLVLQKFSNQPQHF
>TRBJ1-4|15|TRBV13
CASSFRQGFNEKLFF
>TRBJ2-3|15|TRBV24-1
CATSDEGRGLSTQYF
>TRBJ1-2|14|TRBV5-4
CASSSENRGYGYTF
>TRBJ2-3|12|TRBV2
CASSIDRGTQYF
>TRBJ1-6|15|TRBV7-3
CASSLTGGAWPPLHF
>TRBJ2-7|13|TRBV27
CASSLSDLYEQYF
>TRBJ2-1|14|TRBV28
CASSLYGTVTIQFF
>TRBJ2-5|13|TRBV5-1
CASSPDRTETQYF
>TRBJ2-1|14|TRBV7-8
CASNFPGQMNEQFF
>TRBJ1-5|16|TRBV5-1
CASSPTGGNSNQPQHF
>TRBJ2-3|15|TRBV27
CASSPPGSSTDTQYF
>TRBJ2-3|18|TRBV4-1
CASSQILVRDRSTDTQYF
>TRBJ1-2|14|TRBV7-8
CASSLGQGTYGYTF
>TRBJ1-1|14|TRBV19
CASSIPVPGPRAFF
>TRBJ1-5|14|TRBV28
CASSLSGYNQPQHF
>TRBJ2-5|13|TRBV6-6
CASRQQGSETQYF
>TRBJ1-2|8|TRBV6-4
CAKGGYTF
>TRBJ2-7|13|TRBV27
CASSMTTSYEQYF
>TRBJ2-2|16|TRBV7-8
CASSLVGGHDTGELFF
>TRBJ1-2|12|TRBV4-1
CASSQVGYGYTF
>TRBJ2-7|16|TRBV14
CASSQGTGRFNYEQYF
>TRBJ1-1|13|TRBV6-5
CASSFSGATEAFF
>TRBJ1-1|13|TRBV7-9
CASVRPGNTEAFF
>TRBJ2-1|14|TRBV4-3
CASSQDLWQKEQFF
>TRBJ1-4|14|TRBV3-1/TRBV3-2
CASSSTGVNEKLFF
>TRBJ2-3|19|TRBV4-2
CASSQEQSGPVSRADTQYF
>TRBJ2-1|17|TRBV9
CASSATPGKTLYNEQFF
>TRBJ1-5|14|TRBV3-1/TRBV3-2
CASSQVGSNQPQHF
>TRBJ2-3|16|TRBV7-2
CASSQFSGGFSDTQYF
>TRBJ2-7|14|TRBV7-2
CASSLKQGPPEQYF
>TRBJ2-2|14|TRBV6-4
CATRVGANTGELFF
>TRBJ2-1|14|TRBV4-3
CASSHDGGRNEQFF
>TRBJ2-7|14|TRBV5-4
CASRPGQGFHEQYF
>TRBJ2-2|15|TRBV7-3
CASSLPGRVDGELFF
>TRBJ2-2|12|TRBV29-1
CSASGGSGELFF
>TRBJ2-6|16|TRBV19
CASSIIRVSGANVLTF
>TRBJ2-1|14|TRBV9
CASSVGREVWEQFF
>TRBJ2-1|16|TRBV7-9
CASSPLAGGSYNEQFF